The sequence of this TCR beta chain was determined in a study of T cell responses to AZD1222 COVID-19 vaccine. Findings of the study overall: Repertoires were obtained solely post-peak T cell response.

V shed 2 bases and J 2 bases; nucleotides not matched to a gene: 6. This CDR3 contains 16 residues. CDR1 is LGHDT and CDR2 is YNNKEL in the germline V gene (reference sequence). A remark on this clone: Its matching antigen is unknown.

Here immunoSEQ multiplex PCR was the method, and the copy in TCRdb shows in-frame clones only, minus some. The table has about 200,000 clones, 90% to 95% seen once. The material was peripheral blood, obtained 28 days after the second AZD1222 dose. The sequence was collected from an adult who received the AZD1222 COVID-19 vaccine. V and J are TRBV3-1 (or the pseudogene TRBV3-2) and TRBJ2-7, with 10 bases lining up with TRBD1. CDR3 DNA: TGTGCCAGCAGCCAAAGGGGACAGGGGTTAACCTACGAGCAGTACTTC. It translates to CASSQRGQGLTYEQYF.